Each of the 28 T cell receptor beta chains below was sequenced from the same sample in a study of blood T cell repertoires in COVID-19. The protocol was immunoSEQ multiplex PCR, while the TCRdb copy is restricted to in-frame clones and leaves out a portion. The sample has under 250,000 clones; roughly nine tenths are singletons. Material for sequencing was peripheral blood. Receptors originate from a woman aged 60-75 years who had recovered from COVID-19.

The chain carries TRBV2 and TRBJ2-7, with 11 bases identical to TRBD2. Germline V gene lookup returns CDR1 SNHLY and CDR2 FYNNEI. This CDR3 contains 17 residues. V was clipped by 5 bases and J by 7 bases; unmatched bases: 16. In nucleotides, the CDR3 is TGTGCCAGCAGTCGGGGGGTTACTAGCGGGGGCCCACTGGAGCAGTACTTC. It encodes CASSRGVTSGGPLEQYF.

This clone was seen once. The chain joins TRBV4-1 to TRBJ1-4, with 7 bases lining up with TRBD1. J was trimmed by 7 bases and V by 3 bases; bases with no gene match: 11. The CDR3 is 16 amino acids. CDR1 and CDR2 from the germline V gene are MGHRA and YSYEKL. CDR3 in amino acids: CASSQGQPRRGEKLFF. CDR3 coding DNA: TGCGCCAGCAGCCAGGGACAGCCACGTCGGGGTGAAAAACTGTTTTTT.

The chain uses TRBV28 and TRBJ1-5, with D possibly TRBD1 on 5 matching bases. Germline values: CDR1 MDHEN, CDR2 SYDVKM. This CDR3 has 15 amino acids. V was clipped by 4 bases and J by 2 bases, with 12 bases between them. The CDR3 bases are TGTGCCAGCAGTTCCGGGACGGGGGGCAATCAGCCCCAGCATTTT. As protein: CASSSGTGGNQPQHF.

In DNA form, the CDR3 reads TGTGCCAGCAGAGGACAGGGGAAAGGCTACGAGCAGTACTTC. Protein: CASRGQGKGYEQYF. The gene calls are TRBV5-8 and TRBJ2-7; 9 bases map to TRBD1. This CDR3 contains 14 residues. The ends lost 5 bases at V and 3 bases at J; junction bases unmatched: 6. Germline V gene lookup returns CDR1 SGHTS and CDR2 YDEGEE.

This chain links TRBV6-2 or TRBV6-3 with TRBJ2-2, with D possibly matching TRBD2 (5 bases). V lost 3 bases, J lost 5 bases, and 13 bases lay in between. The CDR3 totals 15 residues. CDR1 and CDR2 from the germline V gene are MNHEY and SVGEGT. The CDR3 here is CASSYLGSGTGELFF. CDR3 coding DNA: TGTGCCAGCAGTTATTTGGGGTCGGGGACCGGGGAGCTGTTTTTT.

The chain has TRBV25-1 and TRBJ2-5, with TRBD1 matching over 10 bases. The CDR3 covers 14 residues. CDR1 is MGHDK, CDR2 SYGVNS, per germline. V dropped 5 bases and J dropped 4; count of bases not matched to a gene: 4. In DNA form, the CDR3 reads TGTGCCAGCAGTTACCGGGACAGGGGAGAGACCCAGTACTTC. The encoded protein is CASSYRDRGETQYF.

The V and J genes are TRBV6-5 and TRBJ2-2, with 7 bases aligning to TRBD1. CDR3 length: 14 amino acids. CDR1 is MNHEY and CDR2 is SVGAGI in the germline V gene. The ends lost 7 bases at V and 3 bases at J; junction bases unmatched: 5. The CDR3: CASTFDRDTGELFF. For the CDR3, the DNA is TGTGCCAGCACCTTCGACAGGGACACCGGGGAGCTGTTTTTT.

This rearrangement joins TRBV7-9 to TRBJ2-7; D perhaps matches TRBD2 (7 bases). This CDR3 contains 14 residues. Trimming took 0 bases from V and 4 from J, leaving 10 bases between them. Per germline, CDR1 SEHNR and CDR2 FQNEAQ (reference sequence). This CDR3 reads CASSLAGGPYEQYF. CDR3 DNA sequence: TGTGCCAGCAGCTTAGCGGGGGGGCCGTACGAGCAGTACTTC.

CDR3 protein: CASRFEQGDTGELFF. The CDR3 coding sequence is TGTGCCAGCAGATTCGAACAGGGGGACACCGGGGAGCTGTTTTTT. The genes are TRBV6-4 and TRBJ2-2; 8 nucleotides align to TRBD1. The CDR3 has 15 amino acids. V gave up 6 bases and J gave up 3 bases; unmatched junction bases: 6. Germline V gene sequence: CDR1 MRHNA, CDR2 SNTAGT.

This clone was detected once. The chain combines TRBV29-1 with TRBJ2-3; no clear D gene. From germline, CDR1 is SQVTM and CDR2 ANQGSEA. CDR3 length: 8 residues. The V and J ends lost 0 bases and 14 bases respectively, with 3 bases between them. CDR3 sequence: CSVEDRYF. As DNA, the CDR3 is TGCAGCGTTGAAGATCGGTATTTT.

This chain connects TRBV2 to TRBJ2-1; 7 nucleotides align to TRBD2. In germline, CDR1 is SNHLY, CDR2 FYNNEI. The CDR3 has 16 amino acids. Trimming cost V 2 bases and J 7 bases; bases outside gene matches: 11. This chain's CDR3 is CASSEQRGWSGNEQFF. CDR3 sequence (DNA): TGTGCCAGCAGTGAACAGCGGGGATGGTCAGGGAATGAGCAGTTCTTC.

The chain has TRBV28 and TRBJ1-3; 7 nucleotides match TRBD1. The trim removed 5 bases at V and 0 bases at J, leaving 4 bases unmatched. The CDR3 covers 15 residues. CDR1 MDHEN and CDR2 SYDVKM come from the germline V gene. The CDR3 loop reads CASSRTGRSGNTIYF. For the CDR3, the DNA is TGTGCCAGCAGTAGGACAGGCCGCTCTGGAAACACCATATATTTT.

This clone was seen once. The chain employs TRBV23-1 and TRBJ1-2; D remains ambiguous. TRBV23-1 is treated as an ORF (open reading frame) with a function not yet certain. V lost 6 bases to trimming and J lost 0 bases, with 8 bases between them. The CDR3 runs to 13 residues. The DNA for the CDR3 is TGCGCCAGCAGCCGGACTTCTAACTATGGCTACACCTTC. Encoded protein: CASSRTSNYGYTF.

V is TRBV7-9 and J is TRBJ2-1; no clear D. In germline, CDR1 is SEHNR, CDR2 FQNEAQ (reference sequence). The CDR3 runs 14 residues. V lost 1 base, J lost 9 bases, and 13 bases lay in between. The DNA for the CDR3 is TGTGCCAGCAGCTTAGGACGAGGCGCCGGTGAGCAGTTCTTC. Amino acid sequence: CASSLGRGAGEQFF.

This chain uses TRBV7-3 with TRBJ2-6, with D perhaps TRBD1 (6 bases). The CDR3 totals 15 residues. Between the trimmed V and J ends, which lost 3 bases and 4 bases, there was a span of 10 bases. Germline assignment: CDR1 SGHTA and CDR2 FQGTGA. The CDR3 DNA follows: TGTGCCAGCAGCTTTACAGGGCCCGGGGCCAACGTCCTGACTTTC. It encodes CASSFTGPGANVLTF. The full variable domain, completed using reference TRBV7-3 and TRBJ2-6, is GAGVSQTPSNKVTEKGKYVELRCDPISGHTALYWYRQSLGQGPEFLIYFQGTGAADDSGLPNDRFFAVRPEGSVSTLKIQRTERGDSAVYLCASSFTGPGANVLTFGAGSRLTVL.

This clone was seen only once. This chain connects TRBV6-1 to TRBJ2-1; tentative D call: TRBD2 (6 bases). Between the trimmed V and J ends, which lost 2 bases and 2 bases, there was a span of 13 bases. Per the germline V gene, CDR1 is MNHNS and CDR2 is SASEGT. The CDR3 has 16 amino acids. CDR3 DNA: TGTGCCAGCAGTGAATTTTGGGACTCTACCTACAATGAGCAGTTCTTC. It is translated as CASSEFWDSTYNEQFF.

The gene calls are TRBV6-4 and TRBJ1-4, with 9 bases identical to TRBD1. V was clipped by 2 bases and J by 7 bases; unmatched bases: 8. Looked up from germline, CDR1 is MRHNA and CDR2 is SNTAGT. The length of the CDR3 is 16 residues. The CDR3 DNA is TGTGCCAGCAGTGACGGTCGGGACAGGGAACTTGAAAAACTGTTTTTT. It codes for CASSDGRDRELEKLFF.

This chain connects TRBV10-1 to TRBJ2-1, with 8 nucleotides matching TRBD2. The CDR3 totals 15 residues. Germline V gene lookup returns CDR1 WNHNN and CDR2 SYGVQD (reference sequence). V gave up 4 bases and J gave up 4 bases; unmatched junction bases: 6. For the CDR3, the DNA is TGCGCCAGCAGTGCTACTAGCGGATATTACAATGAGCAGTTCTTC. Residues: CASSATSGYYNEQFF.

The CDR3 DNA reads TGTGCCAGCAGCTTGGAGGCAGGGGTCCTGGAAAAACTGTTTTTT. Protein: CASSLEAGVLEKLFF. The chain employs TRBV5-4 and TRBJ1-4; perhaps TRBD1 as D (6 bases). Per germline, CDR1 SGHNT and CDR2 YYREEE (reference sequence). V was pared by 0 bases and J by 8 bases, with 14 bases between. The CDR3 is made up of 15 amino acids.

The rearrangement uses TRBV29-1 and TRBJ2-1; D remains ambiguous. The ends were cut back, 4 bases at V and 3 bases at J, with 4 bases in the middle. The CDR3 contains 11 residues. Germline V lookup: CDR1 SQVTM, CDR2 ANQGSEA. Here the CDR3 DNA reads TGCAGCGTTGCCCACTACAATGAGCAGTTCTTC. It is translated as CSVAHYNEQFF.

The rearrangement uses TRBV5-1 and TRBJ2-7; possibly TRBD1 for D (5 bases). V lost 1 base and J 3 bases, leaving 8 bases between the germline ends. This CDR3 spans 13 amino acids. Looked up from germline, CDR1 is SGHRS and CDR2 is YFSETQ. Here the CDR3 reads CASSLSGIYEQYF. In DNA, the CDR3 is TGCGCCAGCAGCTTGTCAGGGATCTACGAGCAGTACTTC.

This sequence joins TRBV7-9 and TRBJ1-1; D possibly corresponds to TRBD1 (5 bases). Germline V lookup: CDR1 SEHNR, CDR2 FQNEAQ (reference sequence). V lost 1 base and J lost 5, with 11 bases in between. The CDR3 covers 14 residues. The CDR3 DNA is TGTGCCAGCAGCTTAGAACGGGGGTGGACTGAAGCTTTCTTT. It is translated as CASSLERGWTEAFF. The full variable domain, with the rest looked up from reference TRBV7-9 and TRBJ1-1, is DTGVSQNPRHKITKRGQNVTFRCDPISEHNRLYWYRQTLGQGPEFLTYFQNEAQLEKSRLLSDRFSAERPKGSFSTLEIQRTEQGDSAMYLCASSLERGWTEAFFGQGTRLTVV.

This clone was counted a single time. The V call is TRBV7-9, the J call TRBJ1-2; 9 nucleotides align to TRBD1. This CDR3 contains 13 residues. V lost 5 bases to trimming and J lost 8 bases; unmatched junction nucleotides: 6. The germline V gene has CDR1 SEHNR and CDR2 FQNEAQ (reference sequence). Written as DNA, the CDR3 is TGTGCCAGCAGCCCGGGACAGGGCGGCGGCTACACCTTC. Translating gives CASSPGQGGGYTF.

V is TRBV7-9 and J is TRBJ2-2; no clear D gene. CDR1 SEHNR and CDR2 FQNEAQ come from the germline V gene (reference sequence). V lost 5 bases and J lost 5, with 9 bases in between. The CDR3 extends over 13 amino acids. The chain's CDR3 is CASSESWTGELFF. CDR3 nucleotide sequence: TGTGCCAGCAGCGAGTCTTGGACCGGGGAGCTGTTTTTT.

This clone was counted between two and nine times. This chain uses TRBV5-5 with TRBJ2-1; D is ambiguous. V dropped 2 bases and J dropped 8 bases, with 11 bases sitting between them. The CDR3 runs to 13 residues. CDR1 is SGHKS, CDR2 YYEKEE, per germline (reference sequence). CDR3 loop: CASSFEPSHEQFF. The CDR3 coding sequence is TGTGCCAGCAGCTTCGAACCTAGTCATGAGCAGTTCTTC.

The V gene is TRBV6-1, the J gene TRBJ2-3, with 10 bases lining up with TRBD2. Germline V lookup: CDR1 MNHNS, CDR2 SASEGT. The CDR3 has 15 amino acids. The V gene end was trimmed by 2 bases and the J gene end by 6 bases; junction bases not matched to a gene: 5. The CDR3 nucleotides read TGTGCCAGCAGTGAAATAGCGGGGGGATCGGATACGCAGTATTTT. Amino acid sequence: CASSEIAGGSDTQYF.

This chain uses TRBV18 with TRBJ1-5, with 9 bases identical to TRBD1. The CDR3 loop spans 20 amino acids. Looked up from germline, CDR1 is KGHSH and CDR2 is LQKENI. The trim removed 8 bases at V and 0 bases at J, leaving 20 bases unmatched. This CDR3 reads CASEPDPGDRVHHSNQPQHF. The CDR3 nucleotides read TGTGCCAGCGAGCCGGATCCAGGGGACAGGGTGCACCATAGCAATCAGCCCCAGCATTTT.

This chain uses TRBV5-1 with TRBJ2-6; 14 positions match TRBD2. CDR3 size: 19 residues. Germline loops: CDR1 SGHRS, CDR2 YFSETQ. V trimming: 3 bases; J trimming: 2 bases; junction bases outside the gene matches: 7. The CDR3 loop reads CASSSTGLAGGAGANVLTF. The CDR3 DNA reads TGCGCCAGCAGCTCGACTGGACTAGCGGGGGGTGCTGGGGCCAACGTCCTGACTTTC.